The 27 T cell receptor beta chains in this list originate from one sample, sequenced in a study of human T cells and chemical hapten exposure listed by TCRdb under 2021. Library construction relied on RACE. Sequencing used a NextSeq 500. Starting from the raw public reads, TCRdb applied fastp trimming at Q25, assembled clones with MiXCR and retained in-frame beta chains. Identical CDR3 protein sequences are pooled into one entry, listed with their most common genes and DNA. Across this sample there are just over 350,000 distinct CDR3 sequences, with more than 5% seen only once. In total, the top ten clones hold about 5% of the sample. The time point label for this specimen denotes: patch test 2, 6 weeks after DPC sensitization. The treatment or condition label here, explained by the study, means: therapeutic diphenylcyclopropenone sensitization with weekly scalp DPC. Sample: whole blood, taken in connection with sensitization to the hapten diphenylcyclopropenone (DPC). Every receptor here comes from a woman between 18 and 29 years old with alopecia areata. Some clones in this sample may be carry-over from other donors' samples.

This clonotype came up many times. The V and J genes are TRBV6-5 and TRBJ1-3; perhaps TRBD1 as D (5 bases). Germline V gives CDR1 MNHEY, CDR2 SVGAGI. The CDR3 has 15 amino acids. V lost 7 bases, J lost 0 bases, and 13 bases lay in between. This CDR3 reads CASTVTASSGNTIYF. The CDR3 DNA sequence: TGTGCCAGCACCGTGACAGCCAGCTCTGGAAACACCATATATTTT.

This clonotype was observed at least ten times. The chain employs TRBV20-1 and TRBJ2-3, with D tentatively TRBD2 (6 bases). The CDR3 is 16 residues long. V shed 3 bases and J shed 3 bases, with 19 bases lying between them. CDR1 is DFQATT and CDR2 is SNEGSKA in the germline V gene (reference sequence). The CDR3 DNA sequence: TGCAGTGCTAGTACAGGCGGGGACTCAGGGACAGATACGCAGTATTTT. Translated: CSASTGGDSGTDTQYF.

This clonotype was detected ten times or more. This chain connects TRBV7-2 to TRBJ2-1; D is unclear. The V and J ends lost 5 bases and 6 bases respectively, with 14 bases between them. CDR3 size: 14 residues. Germline V gives CDR1 SGHTA, CDR2 FQGNSA. The CDR3 nucleotides read TGTGCCAGCAGCCCGACCAGAATCTTCAATGAGCAGTTCTTC. This translates into CASSPTRIFNEQFF.

The chain has TRBV7-6 and TRBJ2-7, with a weak D call TRBD2 (6 bases). The CDR3 extends over 14 amino acids. V lost 1 base and J lost 2, with 9 bases in between. The germline CDR1 and CDR2 sequences are SGHVS and FNYEAQ. The CDR3: CASSLVAATYEQYF. The CDR3, as DNA: TGTGCCAGCAGCTTAGTAGCGGCAACCTACGAGCAGTACTTC.

This clonotype was seen only a few times. The V and J genes are TRBV5-1 and TRBJ1-2; tentatively, D is TRBD1 (5 bases). This CDR3 contains 14 residues. Germline loops: CDR1 SGHRS, CDR2 YFSETQ. V gave up 3 bases and J gave up 2 bases, with 11 bases separating them. The DNA of the CDR3 is TGCGCCAGCAGCTCCCTTGGGGCCAACTATGGCTACACCTTC. This gives the protein CASSSLGANYGYTF.

The chain employs TRBV7-2 and TRBJ2-7; D not certain. The V and J ends lost 4 bases and 6 bases respectively, with 16 bases between them. The length of the CDR3 is 14 residues. The germline V gene has CDR1 SGHTA and CDR2 FQGNSA. CDR3 sequence: CASSSDLWTGEQYF. CDR3 coding DNA: TGTGCCAGCAGCTCGGACCTTTGGACGGGCGAGCAGTACTTC.

This clonotype was picked up a small number of times. The V call is TRBV6-2 or TRBV6-3, the J call TRBJ2-1; 7 bases are a match to TRBD2. The CDR3 sequence is 15 residues long. Germline CDR1 and CDR2: MNHEY and SVGEGT. Trimming took 7 bases from V and 6 from J; bases not matched to a gene: 12. The CDR3 is CASIPGTTLVNEQFF. Here the CDR3 DNA reads TGTGCCAGCATCCCGGGGACTACCCTTGTCAATGAGCAGTTCTTC.

This CDR3 reads CASSLATGQDYGYTF. CDR3 DNA sequence: TGTGCCAGCAGTTTAGCTACGGGACAGGACTATGGCTACACCTTC. The rearrangement links TRBV12-3 or TRBV12-4 to TRBJ1-2; 8 nucleotides line up with TRBD1. The V and J ends lost 0 bases and 3 bases, in that order; junction bases with no gene match: 3. The CDR3 has 15 residues.

This clonotype was recorded at least ten times. V is TRBV19 and J is TRBJ1-6; TRBD1 might be the D (6 bases). The CDR3 is 15 residues long. Trimming left V 5 bases short and J 6 bases short, with 14 bases between. Germline V gene lookup returns CDR1 LNHDA and CDR2 SQIVND (reference sequence). CDR3 region: CASSLPTGLNSPLHF. The CDR3 DNA sequence: TGTGCCAGTAGTCTCCCGACAGGCCTTAATTCACCCCTCCACTTT. The full variable domain, with the rest looked up from reference TRBV19 and TRBJ1-6, is DGGITQSPKYLFRKEGQNVTLSCEQNLNHDAMYWYRQDPGQGLRLIYYSQIVNDFQKGDIAEGYSVSREKKESFPLTVTSAQKNPTAFYLCASSLPTGLNSPLHFGNGTRLTVT.

The J gene is TRBJ2-3, the V gene TRBV20-1; D is ambiguous. Trimming removed 2 bases from V and 4 bases from J, with 10 bases in between. CDR3 length equals 13 residues. Germline CDR1 is DFQATT and CDR2 is SNEGSKA (reference sequence). The CDR3, as DNA: TGCAGTGCTAGAATAGTGGGCTCAGATACGCAGTATTTT. Amino acid sequence: CSARIVGSDTQYF.

The chain links TRBV4-3 to TRBJ2-3, with TRBD1 matching 10 bases. This CDR3 spans 17 amino acids. Germline CDR1 LGHNA, CDR2 YSLEER. J gave up 2 bases and V 0 bases, and 5 bases lay outside the gene matches. In DNA, the CDR3 is TGCGCCAGCAGCCAAGATCGTGGGACAGGGGTCACAGATACGCAGTATTTT. Its protein is CASSQDRGTGVTDTQYF.

This clonotype was counted ten times or more. This sequence joins TRBV7-6 and TRBJ1-2; D is unclear. The CDR3 runs 13 residues. Trimming cost V 1 base and J 2 bases, with 5 bases left between them. Germline V lookup: CDR1 SGHVS, CDR2 FNYEAQ. CDR3 sequence: CASSLEQNYGYTF. CDR3 in DNA: TGTGCCAGCAGCTTAGAACAGAACTATGGCTACACCTTC.

This clonotype was seen repeatedly, ten times or more. The chain joins TRBV20-1 to TRBJ2-3, with D possibly TRBD1 on 6 matching bases. This CDR3 is built from 13 residues. Germline CDR1 DFQATT, CDR2 SNEGSKA (reference sequence). In DNA, the CDR3 is TGCAGCCTTGTTTGGGGGCGGACAGATACGCAGTATTTT. Its protein product is CSLVWGRTDTQYF.

This clonotype was counted at least ten times. The CDR3 loop reads CASSYSSAGGSYEQYF. In DNA, the CDR3 is TGTGCCAGCAGTTACTCGTCCGCCGGGGGCTCCTACGAGCAGTACTTC. The V and J genes are TRBV6-6 and TRBJ2-7, with D tentatively TRBD2 (6 bases). The germline CDR1 and CDR2 sequences are MNHNY and SVGAGI (reference sequence). V was pared by 0 bases and J by 0 bases, with 12 bases between. This CDR3 has 16 amino acids.

This clonotype appeared a few times. This chain uses TRBV4-3 with TRBJ2-1; TRBD2 might be the D (6 bases). Trimming cost V 1 base and J 9 bases, with 16 bases left between them. Germline CDR1 LGHNA, CDR2 YSLEER. This CDR3 has 15 residues. Here the CDR3 DNA reads TGCGCCAGCAGCCAAGGACTAGAAAAGGGTGGTGAGCAGTTCTTC. It translates to CASSQGLEKGGEQFF.

Many counts were recorded for this clonotype. The chain uses TRBV18 and TRBJ2-3, with D possibly TRBD2 on 5 matching bases. CDR1 KGHSH and CDR2 LQKENI come from the germline V gene. V gave up 2 bases and J gave up 1 base, with 7 bases separating them. The CDR3 is 14 residues long. For the CDR3, the DNA is TGTGCCAGCTCACCAGATAGCGGCACAGATACGCAGTATTTT. Translating gives CASSPDSGTDTQYF. The whole variable domain, filled in from reference TRBV18 and TRBJ2-3, reads NAGVMQNPRHLVRRRGQEARLRCSPMKGHSHVYWYRQLPEEGLKFMVYLQKENIIDESGMPKERFSAEFPKEGPSILRIQQVVRGDSAAYFCASSPDSGTDTQYFGPGTRLTVL.

This clonotype was seen repeatedly, ten times or more. The chain links TRBV12-3 or TRBV12-4 to TRBJ1-1, with no clear D. The V end was cut by 7 bases, the J end by 5 bases, with 11 bases between. This CDR3 is 12 amino acids long. CDR3 loop: CASITGRTEAFF. CDR3 nucleotide sequence: TGTGCCAGCATTACCGGTCGAACTGAAGCTTTCTTT.

This clonotype was recorded many times. The CDR3 reads CASSQEGGSPQPQHF. As DNA, the CDR3 is TGTGCCAGCAGCCAAGAAGGGGGGTCCCCTCAGCCCCAGCATTTT. The chain links TRBV14 to TRBJ1-5; D is perhaps TRBD1 (6 bases). In germline, CDR1 is SGHDN, CDR2 FVKESK. V shed 0 bases and J shed 6 bases, with 12 bases lying between them. The CDR3 totals 15 residues.

This clonotype showed up many times. V usage is TRBV7-8 and J usage is TRBJ2-6; a weak D match, TRBD2 (5 bases). CDR1 SGHVS and CDR2 FQNEAQ come from the germline V gene. This CDR3 region has 17 residues. Trimming stripped 5 bases from V and 0 bases from J, with 14 bases between. Here the CDR3 DNA reads TGTGCCAGCAGCACGGGATCCCACTTCTCTGGGGCCAACGTCCTGACTTTC. Residues: CASSTGSHFSGANVLTF.

This clonotype appeared many times. The V gene is TRBV5-1, the J gene TRBJ1-1; 8 bases are a match to TRBD1. V was clipped by 1 base and J by 7 bases; unmatched bases: 6. Germline V gene sequence: CDR1 SGHRS, CDR2 YFSETQ. The CDR3 has 14 amino acids. CDR3 sequence: CASSLLQGAVEAFF. In DNA, the CDR3 is TGCGCCAGCAGCTTGTTGCAGGGGGCGGTTGAAGCTTTCTTT.

V is TRBV27 and J is TRBJ1-1, with 9 bases identical to TRBD1. Germline assignment: CDR1 MNHEY and CDR2 SMNVEV (reference sequence). V lost 0 bases to trimming and J lost 4 bases; unmatched junction nucleotides: 6. The CDR3 loop spans 16 amino acids. The CDR3 protein is CASSLSLRQGGTEAFF. DNA for the CDR3: TGTGCCAGCAGTTTATCGCTACGACAGGGGGGCACTGAAGCTTTCTTT.

V is TRBV19 and J is TRBJ1-5; D ambiguous. Germline CDR1 LNHDA, CDR2 SQIVND (reference sequence). Trimming removed 2 bases at V and 4 bases at J, with 9 bases between. This CDR3 region has 14 residues. The CDR3 coding sequence is TGTGCCAGTAGTATATGGGCAGAGAATCAGCCCCAGCATTTT. Its translation: CASSIWAENQPQHF.

The chain recombines TRBV6-5 with TRBJ2-2; D not resolved. The CDR3 length is 13 residues. V dropped 4 bases and J dropped 1 base, with 4 bases sitting between them. CDR1 is MNHEY, CDR2 SVGAGI, per germline. The CDR3 DNA is TGTGCCAGCAGTTCGCGGAACACCGGGGAGCTGTTTTTT. As protein: CASSSRNTGELFF.

CDR3 nucleotide sequence: TGTGCCAGCAGCTACGAGGGAACGTACAATGAGCAGTTCTTC. Translation: CASSYEGTYNEQFF. V usage is TRBV7-9 and J usage is TRBJ2-1, with D possibly being TRBD2 (5 bases). V shed 4 bases and J shed 4 bases, with 11 bases lying between them. Germline-derived CDR1 and CDR2 are SEHNR and FQNEAQ (reference sequence). The CDR3 has 14 amino acids. The entire variable domain, with the rest obtained from reference TRBV7-9 and TRBJ2-1, is as follows: DTGVSQNPRHKITKRGQNVTFRCDPISEHNRLYWYRQTLGQGPEFLTYFQNEAQLEKSRLLSDRFSAERPKGSFSTLEIQRTEQGDSAMYLCASSYEGTYNEQFFGPGTRLTVL.

This chain connects TRBV7-2 to TRBJ1-5, with D unresolved. The germline V gene has CDR1 SGHTA and CDR2 FQGNSA. The CDR3 consists of 14 residues. The V gene lost 3 bases and the J gene lost 5 bases, with 11 bases spanning the gap. CDR3: CASSFRARDQPQHF. The CDR3 bases are TGTGCCAGCAGCTTCCGGGCCCGGGATCAGCCCCAGCATTTT.

This clonotype was counted many times. The chain has TRBV20-1 and TRBJ1-6; a possible D gene is TRBD1 (5 bases). V was shortened by 4 bases and J by 1 base, with 11 bases between the two germline ends. Per germline, CDR1 DFQATT and CDR2 SNEGSKA (reference sequence). There are 15 residues in the CDR3. The CDR3 reads CSANTGESYNSPLHF. In DNA, the CDR3 is TGCAGTGCTAACACGGGGGAGTCCTATAATTCACCCCTCCACTTT.

The J gene is TRBJ1-5, the V gene TRBV18; D is perhaps TRBD1 (5 bases). V gave up 3 bases and J gave up 8 bases, with 17 bases separating them. From germline, CDR1 is KGHSH and CDR2 LQKENI. The CDR3 loop spans 15 amino acids. The CDR3 sequence is CASSPRGTVGEPQHF. CDR3 DNA: TGTGCCAGCTCACCGCGGGGGACTGTGGGAGAGCCCCAGCATTTT.